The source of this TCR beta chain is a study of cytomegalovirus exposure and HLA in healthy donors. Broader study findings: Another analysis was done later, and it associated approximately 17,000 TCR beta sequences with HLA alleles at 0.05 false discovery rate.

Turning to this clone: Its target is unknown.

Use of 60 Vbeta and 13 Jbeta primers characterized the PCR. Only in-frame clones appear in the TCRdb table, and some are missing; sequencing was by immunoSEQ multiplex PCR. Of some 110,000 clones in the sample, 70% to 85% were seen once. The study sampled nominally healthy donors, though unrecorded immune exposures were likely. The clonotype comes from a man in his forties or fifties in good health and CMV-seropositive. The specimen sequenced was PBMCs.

The CDR3 coding sequence is TGTGCCAGCAGCGCGGGGGTGGGGTCGGATCAGCCCCAGCATTTT. Its protein is CASSAGVGSDQPQHF. The chain carries TRBV9 and TRBJ1-5; TRBD1 is a possible D gene (5 bases). The germline gives CDR1 SGDLS, CDR2 YYNGEE. The V end was cut by 3 bases, the J end by 5 bases, with 15 bases between. CDR3 length: 15 residues.